This T cell receptor (beta chain) was found in a study of identical twins. Findings of the study overall: Its conclusions, products of cross-sectional statistical analysis, did not come from following the same donors. Weaker excess twin sharing was seen among beta out-of-frame sequences.

The cDNA had a unique molecular identifier and a template-switch universal primer site. TCRdb itself ran the 5' RACE reads through MiXCR, one entry per CDR3 protein. The sample carries hundreds of thousands of distinct CDR3 sequences, 10% to 15% recorded once. This clonotype has ten or more counts. Its antigen is not identified. V was clipped by 6 bases and J by 6 bases, with 8 bases between them. The CDR3 spans 12 residues. These data were also filed under a second study, of yellow fever vaccine responses in identical twins. That source reports: Twins reportedly appeared to share part of their vaccine T cell response while keeping part individual.

The V and J genes are TRBV12-3 or TRBV12-4 and TRBJ2-2; unclear D gene. Sequencing was carried out using PBMCs. The TCR originated in a woman in her late teens or twenties in good health. CDR3 DNA sequence: TGTGCCAGCAGCTCCTTTGCCGGGGAGCTGTTTTTT. Translation gives CASSSFAGELFF.